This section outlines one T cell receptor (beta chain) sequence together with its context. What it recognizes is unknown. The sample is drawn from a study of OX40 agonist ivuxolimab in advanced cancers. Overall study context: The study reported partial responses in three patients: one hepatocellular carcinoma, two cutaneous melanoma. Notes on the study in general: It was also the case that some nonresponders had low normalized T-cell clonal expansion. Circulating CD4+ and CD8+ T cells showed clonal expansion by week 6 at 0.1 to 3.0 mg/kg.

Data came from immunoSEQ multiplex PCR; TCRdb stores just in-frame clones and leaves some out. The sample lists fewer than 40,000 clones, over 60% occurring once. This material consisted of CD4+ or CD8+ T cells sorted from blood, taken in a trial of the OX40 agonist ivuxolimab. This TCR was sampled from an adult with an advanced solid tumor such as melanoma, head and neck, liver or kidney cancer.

The CDR3 DNA reads TGTGCCAGCACCTTGACGTTGCCTTTCTCCTACGAGCAGTACTTC. This gives the protein CASTLTLPFSYEQYF. This chain joins TRBV6-1 and TRBJ2-7; no definite D call. CDR1 and CDR2 (germline): MNHNS, SASEGT. The CDR3 covers 15 residues. Deletions cut 7 bases from V and 0 bases from J, with 16 bases between.